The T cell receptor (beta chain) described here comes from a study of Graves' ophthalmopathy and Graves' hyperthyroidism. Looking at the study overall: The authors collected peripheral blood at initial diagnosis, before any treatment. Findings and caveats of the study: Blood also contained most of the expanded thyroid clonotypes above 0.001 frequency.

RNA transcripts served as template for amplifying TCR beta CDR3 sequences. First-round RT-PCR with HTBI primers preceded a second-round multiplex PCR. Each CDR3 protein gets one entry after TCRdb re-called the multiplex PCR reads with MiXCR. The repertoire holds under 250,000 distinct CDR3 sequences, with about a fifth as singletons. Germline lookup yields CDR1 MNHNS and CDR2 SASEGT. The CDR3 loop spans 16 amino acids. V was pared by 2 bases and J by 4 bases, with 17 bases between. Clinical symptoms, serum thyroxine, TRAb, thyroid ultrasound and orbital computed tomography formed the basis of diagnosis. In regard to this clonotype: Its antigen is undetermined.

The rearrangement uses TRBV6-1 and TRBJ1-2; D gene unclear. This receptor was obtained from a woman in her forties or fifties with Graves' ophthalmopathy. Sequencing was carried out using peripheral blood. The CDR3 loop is CASSETLQFRAYGYTF. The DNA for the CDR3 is TGTGCCAGCAGTGAAACACTCCAATTCCGGGCCTATGGCTACACCTTC.